The 9 T cell receptor beta chains below all came from one sample that was sequenced in a study of blood T cells in healthy people across ages (dated by TCRdb to between 2014 and 2017). Libraries were prepared through 5' RACE. The sample was run on an Illumina HiSeq 2500. A second PCR of 7 to 11 cycles was performed with a sample-barcoded 5' primer and a J-beta primer mix. Clones were called with MiXCR by TCRdb after fastp trimmed the public reads at Q25, and only in-frame beta chains were retained. Entries that share a CDR3 protein sequence are merged under the most common genes and DNA. The sample records about 1.7 million distinct CDR3 sequences, under 30% of which are singletons. The leading ten clones occupy 6.5% to 8.5% of the sample. Sequencing used blood. The source is a woman aged 30 to 39 in good health.

In its sample, this clonotype was seen a few times. The V and J genes are TRBV6-5 and TRBJ2-5, with D hard to call. The germline V gene encodes CDR1 MNHEY and CDR2 SVGAGI. The ends were cut back, 6 bases at V and 11 bases at J, with 16 bases in the middle. The CDR3 consists of 12 residues. The CDR3 coding sequence is TGTGCCAGCAGGGCTCTAAACTACGGGCAGTACTTC. Translation gives CASRALNYGQYF.

As for this clonotype: A much larger clone lies one base from this, so it may be a read error. This sequence joins TRBV7-2 and TRBJ2-4, with D possibly called TRBD1 or TRBD2 (5 bases each). Germline CDR1 is SGHTA and CDR2 is FQGNSA. The length of the CDR3 is 13 residues. Trimming cost V 0 bases and J 15 bases, with 15 bases left between them. CDR3 sequence reads: CASSLAGRDERYF. The CDR3 region has the DNA TGTGCCAGCAGCTTAGCGGGAAGGGACGAGCGGTACTTC.

On this clonotype: The junction departs from germline at one end; a sequencing error may be responsible. The chain uses TRBV6-2 or TRBV6-3 and TRBJ2-1; D unresolved. Germline V gene data show CDR1 as MNHEY and CDR2 as SVGEGT. The CDR3 sequence is 11 residues long. CDR3 nucleotides: TGTGCCAGCAGTAGGCTGAATGAGCGGTTCTTC. Residues: CASSRLNERFF.

This clonotype was observed a handful of times. The gene calls are TRBV20-1 and TRBJ1-1, with D possibly TRBD1 on 5 matching bases. Trimming removed 2 bases at V and 1 base at J, with 11 bases between. This CDR3 is 14 amino acids long. From germline, CDR1 is DFQATT and CDR2 SNEGSKA (reference sequence). The CDR3 nucleotides read TGCAGTGCTAGACAAGGACACTCGAACACTGAAGCTTTCTTT. This sequence encodes CSARQGHSNTEAFF.

The chain has TRBV3-1 and TRBJ2-1; 7 bases align to TRBD2. The germline CDR1 and CDR2 sequences are LGHDT and YNNKEL (reference sequence). J gave up 9 bases and V 10 bases, and 9 bases lay outside the gene matches. This CDR3 is built from 12 residues. As DNA, the CDR3 is TGTGCCACCGCAACTCCGGGGGGTGAGCAGTTCTTC. It yields the protein CATATPGGEQFF.

This clonotype was picked up one time. The chain recombines TRBV18 with TRBJ2-5; D is perhaps TRBD2 (5 bases). Trimming removed 3 bases at V and 5 bases at J, with 16 bases between. This CDR3 is built from 15 residues. Germline V CDR1 and CDR2: KGHSH, LQKENI. This CDR3 reads CASSPTNRLHETQYF. The CDR3 coding sequence is TGTGCCAGCTCACCGACTAATCGGCTACACGAGACCCAGTACTTC.

The chain has TRBV21-1 and TRBJ1-2; the D call of TRBD1 is as the table states it, not checked on the DNA. TRBV21-1 is a pseudogene segment. The CDR3 sequence is 18 residues long. CDR3: CASSLRGQHLDSAYGYTF. CDR3 DNA: TGTGCCAGCAGCCTTCGCGGACAGCACCTTGACTCAGCCTATGGCTACACCTTC.

The chain couples TRBV18 to TRBJ2-5, with 14 bases fitting TRBD2. J was trimmed by 5 bases and V by 4 bases; bases with no gene match: 3. The CDR3 runs 15 residues. Per germline, CDR1 KGHSH and CDR2 LQKENI. The CDR3 region is CASSRGLAGDETQYF. The DNA for the CDR3 is TGTGCCAGCTCACGGGGACTAGCGGGAGATGAGACCCAGTACTTC.

This chain uses TRBV7-2 with TRBJ2-6, with a weak D call TRBD2 (5 bases). Germline assignment: CDR1 SGHTA and CDR2 FQGNSA. V dropped 0 bases and J dropped 3 bases, with 9 bases sitting between them. The CDR3 has 16 residues. The CDR3 spells CASSLAFRGGANVLTF. CDR3 coding DNA: TGTGCCAGCAGCTTAGCTTTCCGGGGTGGGGCCAACGTCCTGACTTTC.